The 18 T cell receptor beta chains reported below all come from one sample, sequenced in a study of persistence of HIV-infected CD4 T cells. This was the immunoSEQ version 4 assay in survey mode. Libraries were prepared by immunoSEQ multiplex PCR; TCRdb keeps only in-frame clonotypes and omits some of them. The sample holds 35,000 or so clones, 70% to 90% seen once. Overlapping HIV-1 Gag 15-mer peptides at about 1 ug per peptide per mL were used. Memory cells lacking CD40L and CD69 with high CD45RO were sorted. What these receptors recognize is not known. The source material was cultured CD4+ T cells from PBMCs, sampled from a patient who received antiretroviral therapy. The receptors come from an adult with HIV. The donor label of this sample is uncertain.

The chain is built from TRBV28 and TRBJ1-2; D is uncertain. Germline V gene sequence: CDR1 MDHEN, CDR2 SYDVKM. V dropped 3 bases and J dropped 6 bases, with 17 bases sitting between them. The CDR3 length is 15 residues. In DNA form, the CDR3 reads TGTGCCAGCAGTTTCCGGCAGCCATTAAGCGATGGCTACACCTTC. This codes for CASSFRQPLSDGYTF.

The V call is TRBV5-1, the J call TRBJ2-7; D is ambiguous. The CDR3 totals 12 residues. V was shortened by 0 bases and J by 3 bases, with 4 bases between the two germline ends. Germline V gene lookup returns CDR1 SGHRS and CDR2 YFSETQ. DNA for the CDR3: TGCGCCAGCAGCTTGGACAACTACGAGCAGTACTTC. Encoded protein: CASSLDNYEQYF.

V is TRBV5-1 and J is TRBJ1-5, with D unresolved. Germline CDR1 and CDR2: SGHRS and YFSETQ. With 2 bases removed from V and 3 bases from J, the gap between germline ends came to 9 bases. The CDR3 loop spans 14 amino acids. The chain's CDR3 is CASSLGQDNQPQHF. The CDR3 coding sequence is TGCGCCAGCAGCTTAGGGCAGGACAATCAGCCCCAGCATTTT. The entire variable domain, with the rest obtained from reference TRBV5-1 and TRBJ1-5, is as follows: KAGVTQTPRYLIKTRGQQVTLSCSPISGHRSVSWYQQTPGQGLQFLFEYFSETQRNKGNFPGRFSGRQFSNSRSEMNVSTLELGDSALYLCASSLGQDNQPQHFGDGTRLSIL.

This clone showed up just once. This chain joins TRBV5-1 and TRBJ2-7; 9 bases agree with TRBD1. V was pared by 6 bases and J by 7 bases, with 14 bases of the junction left unmatched. Germline loops: CDR1 SGHRS, CDR2 YFSETQ. The CDR3 has 15 amino acids. The CDR3, as DNA: TGCGCCAGCAACCCGACAGGGGGTGAGGCGGTTGAGCAGTACTTC. Its translation is CASNPTGGEAVEQYF.

The rearrangement uses TRBV13 and TRBJ2-1; 9 bases map to TRBD1. Germline CDR1 is PRHDT and CDR2 is FYEKMQ (reference sequence). The V and J ends lost 2 bases and 3 bases, in that order; junction bases with no gene match: 2. The CDR3 extends over 15 amino acids. The CDR3 DNA is TGTGCCAGCAGCTTAAGACAGGGGGGCTACAATGAGCAGTTCTTC. Its protein product is CASSLRQGGYNEQFF. Full variable domain (outside the CDR3, taken from reference TRBV13 and TRBJ2-1): AAGVIQSPRHLIKEKRETATLKCYPIPRHDTVYWYQQGPGQDPQFLISFYEKMQSDKGSIPDRFSAQQFSDYHSELNMSSLELGDSALYFCASSLRQGGYNEQFFGPGTRLTVL.

The rearrangement joins TRBV3-1 (or the pseudogene TRBV3-2) to TRBJ2-3, with 9 bases identical to TRBD2. The CDR3 is 18 amino acids. From germline, CDR1 is LGHDT and CDR2 YNNKEL (reference sequence). J was trimmed by 2 bases and V by 4 bases; bases with no gene match: 13. The CDR3 DNA reads as TGTGCCAGCAGCCTAAGGAGAGTAGCGGGGGTTCCCACAGATACGCAGTATTTT. Protein sequence: CASSLRRVAGVPTDTQYF.

V is TRBV3-1 (or the pseudogene TRBV3-2) and J is TRBJ1-4, with D maybe TRBD1 (6 bases). V was trimmed by 4 bases and J by 5 bases, leaving 14 bases between them. Germline V gene sequence: CDR1 LGHDT, CDR2 YNNKEL (reference sequence). The CDR3 covers 15 residues. The CDR3 DNA is TGTGCCAGCAGCCTGAAGGGGGGAGGGAATGAAAAACTGTTTTTT. Translation: CASSLKGGGNEKLFF.

The V and J genes are TRBV4-2 and TRBJ2-3; no clear D gene. The CDR3 length is 14 residues. Germline V lookup: CDR1 LGHNA, CDR2 YNFKEQ. Trimming took 1 base from V and 0 from J, leaving 5 bases between them. The CDR3 loop reads CASSQALSTDTQYF. In DNA, the CDR3 is TGTGCCAGCAGCCAAGCGCTGAGCACAGATACGCAGTATTTT.

V and J are TRBV20-1 and TRBJ1-2; 10 bases match TRBD1. CDR1 is DFQATT, CDR2 SNEGSKA, per germline (reference sequence). The V and J ends lost 3 bases and 1 base, in that order; junction bases with no gene match: 5. The CDR3 spans 15 residues. CDR3 in amino acids: CSASVRDRGNYGYTF. DNA of the CDR3: TGCAGTGCTAGTGTCCGGGACAGGGGTAACTATGGCTACACCTTC.

The rearrangement joins TRBV7-2 to TRBJ1-3; a possible D gene is TRBD1 (5 bases). V lost 6 bases and J lost 1, with 10 bases in between. The CDR3 is made up of 14 amino acids. Germline-derived CDR1 and CDR2 are SGHTA and FQGNSA. Here the CDR3 DNA reads TGTGCCAGCAGTCGACAGCCGTCTGGAAACACCATATATTTT. It encodes CASSRQPSGNTIYF.

V and J are TRBV6-1 and TRBJ2-7; D is uncertain. The germline V gene encodes CDR1 MNHNS and CDR2 SASEGT. Trimming shortened V by 1 base and J by 1 base, and 5 bases separated the two germline ends. This CDR3 is 13 amino acids long. The CDR3 loop reads CASSEGDSYEQYF. In DNA, the CDR3 is TGTGCCAGCAGTGAAGGCGATTCCTACGAGCAGTACTTC.

The V call is TRBV5-1, the J call TRBJ2-3, with D possibly TRBD1 on 5 matching bases. V was shortened by 4 bases and J by 0 bases, with 12 bases between the two germline ends. The CDR3 covers 15 residues. Looked up from germline, CDR1 is SGHRS and CDR2 is YFSETQ. The CDR3 sequence: CASSPRTTSTDTQYF. The CDR3 DNA sequence: TGCGCCAGCAGCCCCAGGACAACCAGCACAGATACGCAGTATTTT. The full variable domain, rest sourced from reference TRBV5-1 and TRBJ2-3, is KAGVTQTPRYLIKTRGQQVTLSCSPISGHRSVSWYQQTPGQGLQFLFEYFSETQRNKGNFPGRFSGRQFSNSRSEMNVSTLELGDSALYLCASSPRTTSTDTQYFGPGTRLTVL.

The chain carries TRBV14 and TRBJ2-3, with no clear D. Trimming left V 1 base short and J 5 bases short, with 10 bases between. Germline assignment: CDR1 SGHDN and CDR2 FVKESK. This CDR3 is built from 14 residues. The DNA for the CDR3 is TGTGCCAGCAGCCAAGCGAATACGCGAGATACGCAGTATTTT. This translates into CASSQANTRDTQYF.

This clone has more than one count but fewer than ten. V and J are TRBV7-7 and TRBJ2-2; D might be TRBD2 (6 bases). This CDR3 has 15 amino acids. The germline CDR1 and CDR2 sequences are SSHAT and FNYEAQ (reference sequence). V was pared by 1 base and J by 7 bases, with 13 bases between. The CDR3 region is CASSLVGGASGELFF. CDR3 in DNA: TGTGCCAGCAGCTTAGTCGGAGGGGCGAGCGGGGAGCTGTTTTTT.

The CDR3, as DNA: TGTGCCAGCAGTTTGGGGGGGGGAGATGAGCAGTTCTTC. Protein sequence: CASSLGGGDEQFF. This chain joins TRBV12-3 or TRBV12-4 and TRBJ2-1; 7 bases agree with TRBD2. V shed 3 bases and J 8 bases; nucleotides not matched to a gene: 4. The CDR3 covers 13 residues.

This chain links TRBV9 with TRBJ2-2; 8 bases are shared with TRBD2. CDR3 length equals 16 residues. CDR1 and CDR2 (germline): SGDLS, YYNGEE. Losses at the gene ends were 0 bases for V and 6 bases for J; bases not matched to a gene: 7. The CDR3 bases are TGTGCCAGCAGCGTAGCGGGGGGGGGCGTCGCCGGGGAGCTGTTTTTT. It translates to CASSVAGGGVAGELFF.

The chain recombines TRBV2 with TRBJ2-3; 12 bases are a match to TRBD2. With 6 bases clipped from V and 1 base from J, the junction kept 2 bases outside the gene matches. This CDR3 is built from 15 residues. The V gene's germline CDR1 is SNHLY and CDR2 FYNNEI. CDR3 region: CASSGLAGRTDTQYF. DNA of the CDR3: TGTGCCAGCAGCGGACTAGCGGGGCGCACAGATACGCAGTATTTT.

This rearrangement joins TRBV9 to TRBJ2-2; TRBD1 might be the D (6 bases). Per the germline V gene, CDR1 is SGDLS and CDR2 is YYNGEE. The CDR3 consists of 15 residues. Trimming pared 0 bases from V and 4 bases from J, leaving 10 bases between. CDR3 region: CASSVDTGSTGELFF. The CDR3, as DNA: TGTGCCAGCAGCGTAGACACAGGGAGCACCGGGGAGCTGTTTTTT.